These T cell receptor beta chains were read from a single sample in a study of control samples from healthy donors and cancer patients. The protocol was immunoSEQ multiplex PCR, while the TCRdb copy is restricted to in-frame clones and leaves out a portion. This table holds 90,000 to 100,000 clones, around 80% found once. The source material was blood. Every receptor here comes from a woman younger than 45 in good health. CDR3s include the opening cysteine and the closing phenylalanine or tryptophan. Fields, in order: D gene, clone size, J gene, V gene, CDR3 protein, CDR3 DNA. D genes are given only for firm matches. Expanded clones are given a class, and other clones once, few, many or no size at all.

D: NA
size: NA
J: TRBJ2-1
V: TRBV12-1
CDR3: CASSFALSGGRTNNEQFF
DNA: TGTGCCAGCAGCTTTGCCTTGAGCGGGGGACGAACGAACAATGAGCAGTTCTTC

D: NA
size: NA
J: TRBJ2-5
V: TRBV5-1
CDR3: CASSFGRGGQETQYF
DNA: TGCGCCAGCAGCTTTGGCAGGGGGGGACAAGAGACCCAGTACTTC

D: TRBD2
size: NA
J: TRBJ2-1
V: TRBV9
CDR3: CASSRLSGGALENEQFF
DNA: TGTGCCAGCAGCCGATTAAGCGGGGGGGCATTGGAAAATGAGCAGTTCTTC

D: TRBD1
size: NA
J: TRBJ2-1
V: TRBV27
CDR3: CASSGARGQFNEQFF
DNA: TGTGCCAGCAGTGGGGCCAGGGGGCAGTTCAATGAGCAGTTCTTC

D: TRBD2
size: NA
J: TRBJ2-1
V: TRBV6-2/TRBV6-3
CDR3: CASSHGTSGIGEQFF
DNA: TGTGCCAGCAGCCACGGGACTAGCGGGATAGGGGAGCAGTTCTTC

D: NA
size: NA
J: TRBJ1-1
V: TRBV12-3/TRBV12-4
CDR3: CASSKQGTEAFF
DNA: TGTGCCAGCAGTAAACAGGGTACTGAAGCTTTCTTT

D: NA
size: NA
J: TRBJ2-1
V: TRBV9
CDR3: CASSPRGAGEQFF
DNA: TGTGCCAGCAGCCCCCGGGGGGCCGGTGAGCAGTTCTTC

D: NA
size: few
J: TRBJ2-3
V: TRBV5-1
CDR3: CASSLYRETDTQYF
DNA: TGCGCCAGCAGCTTATACCGGGAGACAGATACGCAGTATTTT

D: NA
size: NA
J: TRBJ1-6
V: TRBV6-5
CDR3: CASSYSSNNPSALHF
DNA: TGTGCCAGCAGTTACTCGTCTAACAACCCCTCGGCCCTCCACTTT

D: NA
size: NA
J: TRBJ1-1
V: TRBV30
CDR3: CACLKGLNTEAFF
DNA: TGTGCCTGCCTAAAGGGTTTGAACACTGAAGCTTTCTTT

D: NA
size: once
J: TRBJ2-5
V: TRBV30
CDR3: CAWSRGKETQYF
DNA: TGTGCCTGGAGTCGTGGTAAAGAGACCCAGTACTTC

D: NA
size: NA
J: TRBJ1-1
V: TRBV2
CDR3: CASTGEGWEAFF
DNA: TGTGCCAGCACCGGGGAGGGTTGGGAAGCTTTCTTT

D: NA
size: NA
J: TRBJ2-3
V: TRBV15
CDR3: CATSTREDTQYF
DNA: TGTGCCACCAGCACTAGGGAGGATACGCAGTATTTT

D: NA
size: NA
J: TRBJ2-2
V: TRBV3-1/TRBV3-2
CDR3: CASSHLGAGGELFF
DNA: TGTGCCAGCAGCCACCTCGGGGCCGGCGGGGAGCTGTTTTTT

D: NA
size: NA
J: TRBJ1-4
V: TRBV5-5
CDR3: CASSLSGGNEKLFF
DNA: TGTGCCAGCAGCTTGTCTGGGGGTAATGAAAAACTGTTTTTT

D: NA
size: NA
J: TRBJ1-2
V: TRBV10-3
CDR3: CAISEFPGADGYTF
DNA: TGTGCCATCAGTGAGTTCCCGGGGGCGGATGGCTACACCTTC

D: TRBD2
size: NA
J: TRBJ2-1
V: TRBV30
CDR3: CAWSWTSVGNEQFF
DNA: TGTGCCTGGAGTTGGACTAGCGTGGGGAATGAGCAGTTCTTC

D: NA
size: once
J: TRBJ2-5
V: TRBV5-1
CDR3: CASSLLGLVASETQYF
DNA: TGCGCCAGCAGCTTGTTGGGGTTAGTTGCATCAGAGACCCAGTACTTC

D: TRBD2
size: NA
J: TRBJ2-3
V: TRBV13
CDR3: CASSLAATSGGPKGTDTQYF
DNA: TGTGCCAGCAGCTTGGCCGCGACTAGCGGGGGTCCTAAGGGCACAGATACGCAGTATTTT

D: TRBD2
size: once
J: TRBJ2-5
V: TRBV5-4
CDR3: CASSPDPGLAGFGTQYF
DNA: TGTGCCAGCAGTCCTGACCCGGGACTAGCGGGGTTCGGGACCCAGTACTTC

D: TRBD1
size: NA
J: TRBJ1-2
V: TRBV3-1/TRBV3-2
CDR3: CASSQDLTGAVRGYTF
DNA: TGTGCCAGCAGCCAAGATTTGACAGGGGCGGTTCGTGGCTACACCTTC

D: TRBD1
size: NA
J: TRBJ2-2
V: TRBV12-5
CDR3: CASGLVQGAGGNTGELFF
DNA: TGTGCTAGTGGTTTGGTACAGGGGGCAGGGGGGAACACCGGGGAGCTGTTTTTT

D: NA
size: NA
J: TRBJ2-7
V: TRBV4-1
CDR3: CASSQDWSEQYF
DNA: TGCGCCAGCAGCCAAGATTGGAGCGAGCAGTACTTC

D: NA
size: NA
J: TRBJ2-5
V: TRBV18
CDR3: CASSPSKGWKTQYF
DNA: TGTGCCAGCTCACCAAGTAAGGGTTGGAAGACCCAGTACTTC

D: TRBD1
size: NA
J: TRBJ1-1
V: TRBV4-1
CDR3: CASSQEGTGGYSTEAFF
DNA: TGCGCCAGCAGCCAAGAGGGGACAGGGGGGTATAGCACTGAAGCTTTCTTT

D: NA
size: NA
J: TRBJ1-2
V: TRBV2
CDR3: CASSEMKGYGYTF
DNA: TGTGCCAGCAGTGAAATGAAGGGCTATGGCTACACCTTC

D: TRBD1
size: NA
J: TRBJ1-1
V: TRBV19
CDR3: CASAPTGWNTEAFF
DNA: TGTGCCAGTGCACCGACAGGGTGGAACACTGAAGCTTTCTTT

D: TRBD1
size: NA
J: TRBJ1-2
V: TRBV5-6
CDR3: CASSPSDRGNYGYTF
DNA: TGTGCCAGCAGCCCGTCGGACAGGGGGAACTATGGCTACACCTTC

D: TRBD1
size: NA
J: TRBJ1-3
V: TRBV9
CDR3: CASSGRWDRGTSGNTIYF
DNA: TGTGCCAGCAGCGGGCGATGGGACAGGGGTACATCTGGAAACACCATATATTTT

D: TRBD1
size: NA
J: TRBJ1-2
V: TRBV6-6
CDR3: CASRGTVPGNYGYTF
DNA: TGTGCCAGCAGGGGGACAGTACCGGGTAACTATGGCTACACCTTC

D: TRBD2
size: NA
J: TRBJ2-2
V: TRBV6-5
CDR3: CASRLTSGGTGELFF
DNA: TGTGCCAGCAGACTGACTAGCGGGGGAACCGGGGAGCTGTTTTTT

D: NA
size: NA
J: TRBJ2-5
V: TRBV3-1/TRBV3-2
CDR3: CASSQEAETQYF
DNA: TGTGCCAGCAGCCAAGAAGCGGAGACCCAGTACTTC

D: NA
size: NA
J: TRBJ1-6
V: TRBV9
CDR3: CASSVYDSSPLHF
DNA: TGTGCCAGCAGCGTATACGACAGCTCACCCCTCCACTTT

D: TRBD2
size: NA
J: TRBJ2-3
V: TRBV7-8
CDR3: CASWGAGGGDTQYF
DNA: TGTGCCAGCTGGGGCGCGGGGGGAGGAGATACGCAGTATTTT

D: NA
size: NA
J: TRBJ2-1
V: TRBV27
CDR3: CASRLTVRGFNEQFF
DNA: TGTGCCAGCAGGCTCACGGTGCGCGGCTTTAATGAGCAGTTCTTC

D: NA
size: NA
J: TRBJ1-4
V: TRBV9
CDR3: CASSVGRVAGEKLFF
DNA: TGTGCCAGCAGCGTAGGGCGGGTGGCGGGGGAAAAACTGTTTTTT

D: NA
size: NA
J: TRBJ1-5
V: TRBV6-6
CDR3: CASSYGSDLVNQPQHF
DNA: TGTGCCAGCAGTTACGGCAGCGATCTTGTCAATCAGCCCCAGCATTTT

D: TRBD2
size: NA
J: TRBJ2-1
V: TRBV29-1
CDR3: CSASVAGEGDEQFF
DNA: TGCAGTGCTTCTGTGGCGGGGGAGGGCGATGAGCAGTTCTTC

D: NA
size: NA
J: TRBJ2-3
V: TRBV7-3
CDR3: CASSPRGGPDTQYF
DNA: TGTGCCAGCAGCCCTCGGGGTGGCCCAGATACGCAGTATTTT

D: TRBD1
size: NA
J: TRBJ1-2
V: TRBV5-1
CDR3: CASSTGQGAYGYTF
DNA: TGCGCCAGCAGCACGGGACAGGGGGCTTATGGCTACACCTTC

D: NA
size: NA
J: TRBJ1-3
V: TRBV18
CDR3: CASSPPNRVRNTIYF
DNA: TGTGCCAGCTCACCACCCAACAGGGTACGAAACACCATATATTTT

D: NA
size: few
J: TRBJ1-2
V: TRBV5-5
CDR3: CASSGVENYGYTF
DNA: TGTGCCAGCAGCGGCGTGGAAAACTATGGCTACACCTTC

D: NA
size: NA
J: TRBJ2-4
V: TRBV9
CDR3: CASSVVALSLAKNIQYF
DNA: TGTGCCAGCAGCGTAGTAGCACTCTCCCTAGCCAAAAACATTCAGTACTTC

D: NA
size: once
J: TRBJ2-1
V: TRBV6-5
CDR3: CASSYGVGGNEQFF
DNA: TGTGCCAGCAGTTACGGGGTAGGGGGGAATGAGCAGTTCTTC

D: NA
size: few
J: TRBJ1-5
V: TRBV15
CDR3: CATSRDWRLGAVNQPQHF
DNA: TGTGCCACCAGCAGAGATTGGAGATTGGGGGCCGTAAATCAGCCCCAGCATTTT

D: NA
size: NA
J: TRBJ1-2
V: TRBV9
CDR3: CASSGGPPRDYGYTF
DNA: TGTGCCAGCAGCGGTGGCCCCCCGAGGGACTATGGCTACACCTTC

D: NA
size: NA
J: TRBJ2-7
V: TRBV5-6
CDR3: CASSLAGLEQYF
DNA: TGTGCCAGCAGCTTGGCCGGTCTCGAGCAGTACTTC

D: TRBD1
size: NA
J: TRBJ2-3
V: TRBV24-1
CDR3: CATSDSSTGGDFTDTQYF
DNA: TGTGCCACCAGTGATTCCTCGACAGGGGGCGATTTCACAGATACGCAGTATTTT